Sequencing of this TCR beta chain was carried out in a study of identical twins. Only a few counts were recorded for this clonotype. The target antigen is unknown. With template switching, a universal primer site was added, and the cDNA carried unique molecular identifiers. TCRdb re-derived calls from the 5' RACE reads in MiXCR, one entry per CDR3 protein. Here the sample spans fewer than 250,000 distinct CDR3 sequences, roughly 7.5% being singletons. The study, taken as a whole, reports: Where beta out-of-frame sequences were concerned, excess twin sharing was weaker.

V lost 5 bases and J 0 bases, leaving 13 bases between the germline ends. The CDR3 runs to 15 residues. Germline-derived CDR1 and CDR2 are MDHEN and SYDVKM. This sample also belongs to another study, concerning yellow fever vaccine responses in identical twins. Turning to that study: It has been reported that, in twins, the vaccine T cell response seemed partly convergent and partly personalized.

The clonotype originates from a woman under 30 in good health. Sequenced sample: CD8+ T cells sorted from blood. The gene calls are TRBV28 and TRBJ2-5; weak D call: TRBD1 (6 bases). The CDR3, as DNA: TGTGCCAGCAGTGCCAACTACAGGGACCAAGAGACCCAGTACTTC. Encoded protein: CASSANYRDQETQYF.